Shown below are 27 T cell receptor beta chains from a single sample sequenced in a study of T cells in Graves' hyperthyroidism and ophthalmopathy. RNA transcripts served as the template for amplifying TCR beta CDR3 regions. In the first-round RT-PCR of the TCR CDR3, the HTBI primer set was used. MiXCR, run by TCRdb on the multiplex PCR reads, gives a single entry per CDR3 protein. The table records approximately 510,000 distinct CDR3 sequences, roughly 45% of them present only once. Sequences were obtained from peripheral blood or thyroid tissue (not recorded which). All receptors derive from an adult woman with Graves' disease, either hyperthyroidism or ophthalmopathy (not recorded which).

The rearrangement joins TRBV6-6 to TRBJ1-5, with 9 bases fitting TRBD1. This CDR3 region has 16 residues. J gave up 2 bases and V 2 bases, and 4 bases lay outside the gene matches. The germline V gene encodes CDR1 MNHNY and CDR2 SVGAGI (reference sequence). The CDR3 sequence: CASSYPGQGRNQPQHF. The CDR3, as DNA: TGTGCCAGCAGTTACCCGGGACAGGGACGCAATCAGCCCCAGCATTTT.

V gene TRBV29-1 combines with J gene TRBJ2-7; no clear D gene. Germline V CDR1 and CDR2: SQVTM, ANQGSEA. The CDR3 has 11 amino acids. Trimming removed 2 bases from V and 3 bases from J, with 5 bases in between. The CDR3 protein is CSVEKGYEQYF. The DNA of the CDR3 is TGCAGCGTTGAAAAGGGCTACGAGCAGTACTTC.

This clonotype has a handful of counts. The chain joins TRBV7-8 to TRBJ1-5; 7 nucleotides line up with TRBD1. Germline-derived CDR1 and CDR2 are SGHVS and FQNEAQ. V dropped 5 bases and J dropped 6; count of bases not matched to a gene: 16. There are 17 residues in the CDR3. CDR3 protein: CASSQRGVRGRGQPQHF. The CDR3 nucleotides read TGTGCCAGCAGCCAACGCGGGGTAAGGGGGCGCGGTCAGCCCCAGCATTTT.

The CDR3 is CATGQDGNTIYF. CDR3 coding DNA: TGTGCCACTGGACAGGATGGAAACACCATATATTTT. The rearrangement uses TRBV25-1 and TRBJ1-3; 7 bases align to TRBD1. This CDR3 has 12 amino acids. Germline CDR1 MGHDK, CDR2 SYGVNS. J gave up 3 bases and V 10 bases, and 3 bases lay outside the gene matches. Drawing the rest from reference TRBV25-1 and TRBJ1-3, the complete variable domain is EADIYQTPRYLVIGTGKKITLECSQTMGHDKMYWYQQDPGMELHLIHYSYGVNSTEKGDLSSESTVSRIRTEHFPLTLESARPSHTSQYLCATGQDGNTIYFGEGSWLTVV.

This clonotype has a count of ten or more. The J gene is TRBJ1-6, the V gene TRBV9, with a weak D call TRBD1 (6 bases). This CDR3 has 14 amino acids. Per germline, CDR1 SGDLS and CDR2 YYNGEE. The V and J ends lost 3 bases and 7 bases respectively, with 11 bases between them. DNA of the CDR3: TGTGCCAGCAGCGCCAGACAGGAGAATTCACCCCTCCACTTT. The encoded protein is CASSARQENSPLHF.

This clonotype was detected many times. The J gene is TRBJ1-5, the V gene TRBV6-4; D is unresolved. This CDR3 comprises 18 residues. V lost 0 bases and J 2 bases, leaving 17 bases between the germline ends. Per germline, CDR1 MRHNA and CDR2 SNTAGT. The CDR3 bases are TGTGCCAGCAGTGACTCGACCTGGCGGACGAGGGGCAATCAGCCCCAGCATTTT. Protein: CASSDSTWRTRGNQPQHF.

This clonotype was recorded many times. The chain recombines TRBV20-1 with TRBJ2-7; TRBD2 aligns across 13 bases. The length of the CDR3 is 16 residues. Germline CDR1 DFQATT, CDR2 SNEGSKA (reference sequence). V lost 6 bases and J lost 0; bases outside the gene matches: 8. This CDR3 reads CSAGGLAGATSYEQYF. The CDR3 DNA sequence: TGCAGTGCGGGAGGACTAGCGGGAGCCACCTCCTACGAGCAGTACTTC.

The CDR3 sequence is CASSPEGGPGYGYTF. In nucleotides, the CDR3 is TGTGCCAGCAGCCCCGAGGGGGGTCCAGGCTATGGCTACACCTTC. This chain uses TRBV9 with TRBJ1-2; weak D call: TRBD1 (6 bases). Trimming stripped 4 bases from V and 4 bases from J, with 17 bases between. Looked up from germline, CDR1 is SGDLS and CDR2 is YYNGEE. The length of the CDR3 is 15 residues.

This chain joins TRBV20-1 and TRBJ1-5, with TRBD1 identical over 10 bases. The CDR3 extends over 15 amino acids. The germline gives CDR1 DFQATT, CDR2 SNEGSKA (reference sequence). V was clipped by 6 bases and J by 0 bases; unmatched bases: 5. The CDR3 region is CSAETGGYSNQPQHF. CDR3 nucleotide sequence: TGCAGTGCCGAGACAGGGGGCTATAGCAATCAGCCCCAGCATTTT.

In this sample, this clonotype turned up many times. This chain connects TRBV6-5 to TRBJ1-6; no firm D call. CDR1 MNHEY and CDR2 SVGAGI come from the germline V gene. The CDR3 runs to 14 residues. V was clipped by 2 bases and J by 6 bases, with 8 bases between them. This CDR3 reads CASSYELINSPLHF. The CDR3 nucleotides are TGTGCCAGCAGTTACGAACTGATTAATTCACCCCTCCACTTT.

V gene TRBV10-3 combines with J gene TRBJ2-1, with 11 bases that match TRBD2. The CDR3 runs 16 residues. CDR1 is ENHRY and CDR2 is SYGVKD in the germline V gene. V dropped 7 bases and J dropped 2; count of bases not matched to a gene: 7. Here the CDR3 reads CAITQGLAGTYNEQFF. The CDR3 nucleotides are TGTGCCATCACCCAAGGACTAGCGGGTACCTACAATGAGCAGTTCTTC.

This clonotype was counted ten times or more. This chain joins TRBV9 and TRBJ2-7; no definite D call. The CDR3 extends over 13 amino acids. Germline CDR1 and CDR2: SGDLS and YYNGEE. V was pared by 0 bases and J by 6 bases, with 10 bases between. CDR3 in amino acids: CASSVASGLEQYF. CDR3 DNA sequence: TGTGCCAGCAGCGTAGCATCAGGCCTCGAGCAGTACTTC. The entire variable domain, with the rest obtained from reference TRBV9 and TRBJ2-7, is as follows: DSGVTQTPKHLITATGQRVTLRCSPRSGDLSVYWYQQSLDQGLQFLIQYYNGEERAKGNILERFSAQQFPDLHSELNLSSLELGDSALYFCASSVASGLEQYFGPGTRLTVT.

This rearrangement joins TRBV2 to TRBJ1-1; tentative D call: TRBD1 (5 bases). From germline, CDR1 is SNHLY and CDR2 FYNNEI. This CDR3 spans 13 amino acids. Deletions cut 7 bases from V and 3 bases from J, with 12 bases between. Here the CDR3 reads CASMEMGDTEAFF. CDR3 nucleotide sequence: TGTGCCAGCATGGAAATGGGGGACACTGAAGCTTTCTTT. The full variable domain, completed using reference TRBV2 and TRBJ1-1, is EPEVTQTPSHQVTQMGQEVILRCVPISNHLYFYWYRQILGQKVEFLVSFYNNEISEKSEIFDDQFSVERPDGSNFTLKIRSTKLEDSAMYFCASMEMGDTEAFFGQGTRLTVV.

The V and J genes are TRBV12-3 or TRBV12-4 and TRBJ1-2; TRBD1 might be the D (5 bases). CDR3 length: 11 residues. With 6 bases removed from V and 6 bases from J, the gap between germline ends came to 8 bases. CDR3 sequence: CASSHRNGYTF. The CDR3 bases are TGTGCCAGCAGCCACAGGAATGGCTACACCTTC.

This sequence joins TRBV7-2 and TRBJ1-6, with D perhaps matching TRBD1 (5 bases). Looked up from germline, CDR1 is SGHTA and CDR2 is FQGNSA. V lost 4 bases, J lost 10 bases, and 8 bases lay in between. The CDR3 loop spans 12 amino acids. The CDR3 reads CASSWGRSPLHF. The CDR3 bases are TGTGCCAGCAGCTGGGGGAGGTCACCCCTCCACTTT.

This clonotype showed up just a few times. J is TRBJ2-7 and V is TRBV15; unclear D gene. The CDR3 loop spans 13 amino acids. In germline, CDR1 is LNHNV, CDR2 YYDKDF (reference sequence). Trimming removed 4 bases at V and 2 bases at J, with 9 bases between. The CDR3 here is CATSNRPAYEQYF. CDR3 sequence (DNA): TGTGCCACCAGCAACAGACCCGCCTACGAGCAGTACTTC. Full variable domain (outside the CDR3, taken from reference TRBV15 and TRBJ2-7): DAMVIQNPRYQVTQFGKPVTLSCSQTLNHNVMYWYQQKSSQAPKLLFHYYDKDFNNEADTPDNFQSRRPNTSFCFLDIRSPGLGDTAMYLCATSNRPAYEQYFGPGTRLTVT.

With regard to this clonotype: At one of its ends the junction is not consistent with the germline gene, which may arise from a read error. The chain is built from TRBV19 and TRBJ1-5; D uncertain. Germline V CDR1 and CDR2: LNHDA, SQIVND (reference sequence). The length of the CDR3 is 14 residues. For the CDR3, the DNA is TGTGCCAGTAGTATTGTGGGAGGCAATCAGCTCCAGCATTTT. This sequence encodes CASSIVGGNQLQHF.

This clonotype came up many times. The chain combines TRBV7-2 with TRBJ1-2; 8 positions match TRBD1. The CDR3 loop spans 15 amino acids. The V and J ends lost 3 bases and 8 bases, in that order; junction bases with no gene match: 11. The germline V gene encodes CDR1 SGHTA and CDR2 FQGNSA. CDR3 in DNA: TGTGCCAGCAGCTTTCTCCAGGACAGGGCTCGGGGCTACACCTTC. It yields the protein CASSFLQDRARGYTF.

This clonotype was seen at least ten times. The gene calls are TRBV19 and TRBJ1-1; TRBD1 agrees at 9 bases. The V gene's germline CDR1 is LNHDA and CDR2 SQIVND (reference sequence). The V and J ends lost 5 bases and 6 bases, in that order; junction bases with no gene match: 10. The CDR3 totals 15 residues. CDR3 region: CASSSHQTGGAEAFF. In DNA, the CDR3 is TGTGCCAGTAGTTCTCATCAGACAGGGGGAGCTGAAGCTTTCTTT.

This clonotype was seen only a few times. An end of the junction differs from the germline gene, which may be a read error. The rearrangement joins TRBV20-1 to TRBJ2-7; D might be TRBD1 or TRBD2, each matching 6 bases. The CDR3 length is 12 residues. In germline, CDR1 is DFQATT, CDR2 SNEGSKA (reference sequence). CDR3 loop: CSAREPRRGGLF. CDR3 sequence (DNA): TGCAGTGCTAGAGAGCCCCGCCGAGGGGGGCTCTTC.

J is TRBJ2-7 and V is TRBV7-8; 11 bases line up with TRBD2. Unmatched junction bases numbered 7, after V lost 0 bases and J lost 6 bases. The CDR3 is 16 amino acids. The germline gives CDR1 SGHVS, CDR2 FQNEAQ. The CDR3 DNA is TGTGCCAGCAGCTTAGCTCCACTAGCGGGAGTCGGCGAGCAGTACTTC. This translates into CASSLAPLAGVGEQYF.

The genes are TRBV7-4 and TRBJ2-7; perhaps TRBD2 as D (6 bases). Germline V gene sequence: CDR1 SGHVT, CDR2 SQSDAQ. V was shortened by 1 base and J by 2 bases, with 12 bases between the two germline ends. The CDR3 covers 15 residues. The CDR3: CASSLVGRGPYEQYF. CDR3 bases: TGTGCCAGCAGCTTAGTCGGGCGGGGACCCTACGAGCAGTACTTC.

This clonotype was recorded at least ten times. The chain joins TRBV9 to TRBJ1-1; D perhaps matches TRBD1 (6 bases). Germline assignment: CDR1 SGDLS and CDR2 YYNGEE. V lost 3 bases, J lost 5 bases, and 11 bases lay in between. This CDR3 spans 13 amino acids. The CDR3 nucleotides read TGTGCCAGCAGCGAGGGGGTCGGGACTGAAGCTTTCTTT. Its protein product is CASSEGVGTEAFF.

A remark on this clonotype: At one end, the junction sequence differs from germline, possibly due to a read error. V and J are TRBV20-1 and TRBJ2-7; 7 bases line up with TRBD2. Germline V gene lookup returns CDR1 DFQATT and CDR2 SNEGSKA (reference sequence). The length of the CDR3 is 11 residues. CDR3 sequence: CGAAGAYEQYF. The CDR3 coding sequence is TGCGGTGCTGCGGGGGCCTACGAGCAGTACTTC.

In its sample, this clonotype was seen a few times. The chain couples TRBV4-1 to TRBJ1-1; D remains ambiguous. The CDR3 is 15 residues long. V lost 2 bases and J 4 bases, leaving 14 bases between the germline ends. The germline V gene has CDR1 MGHRA and CDR2 YSYEKL. In nucleotides, the CDR3 is TGCGCCAGCAGCCAATACCACAGTCTGGGCACTGAAGCTTTCTTT. Its translation: CASSQYHSLGTEAFF.

This clonotype was counted ten times or more. This chain uses TRBV7-8 with TRBJ1-5; unclear D gene. The germline CDR1 and CDR2 sequences are SGHVS and FQNEAQ. This CDR3 region has 13 residues. The V end was cut by 4 bases, the J end by 3 bases, with 7 bases between. The CDR3 protein is CASSYGVNQPQHF. The CDR3 region has the DNA TGTGCCAGCAGCTACGGGGTCAATCAGCCCCAGCATTTT.

As to this clonotype: Sequence at one end of the junction differs from germline and may be a read error. The V call is TRBV10-2, the J call TRBJ2-2, with 7 bases lining up with TRBD2. The CDR3 totals 15 residues. The germline CDR1 and CDR2 sequences are WSHSY and SAAADI. CDR3 amino acids: CASRLAGVNTGELFF. CDR3 sequence (DNA): TGTGCCAGCCGTTTGGCGGGAGTAAACACCGGGGAGCTGTTTTTT.